The source of this TCR beta chain is a study of CD8+ T cells in alopecia areata. Study-level results: TCR sharing across patients was less clear than in mice, possibly HLA-related. With tofacitinib ongoing, many expanded lesional clones persisted in both scalp and blood. Scalp clonality, together with expanded CD8+ clones among the top 100, fell significantly with tofacitinib. Across lesional scalp, and particularly alopecia totalis/universalis, clonality surpassed that of normal scalp.

As to this clone: Its cognate antigen is unknown.

The authors extracted RNA and reverse transcribed it into cDNA as the sequencing template. The protocol was immunoSEQ multiplex PCR, while the TCRdb copy is restricted to in-frame clones and leaves out a portion. In the table there are 200,000 to 250,000 clones, approximately 38% of which are singletons. Described treatment: oral pan-JAK inhibitor, 5-10 mg twice daily. CDR3 length equals 14 residues. Germline V gives CDR1 MNHEY, CDR2 SVGAGI. V was cut by 8 bases and J by 2 bases, with 10 bases left in between. The chain carries TRBV6-5 and TRBJ2-6; the D is unclear. The input for sequencing was CD4+ T cells sorted from blood, taken around week 31, from a patient treated with tofacitinib. The clonotype was recovered from a human donor with alopecia areata. The CDR3 loop is CASQTLTGANVLTF. The CDR3 DNA reads as TGTGCCAGCCAAACTTTAACTGGGGCCAACGTCCTGACTTTC.